This TCR beta chain was found in a study of T cell clones after liver transplantation. Study-level findings and limits: Circulating graft-donor-reactive CD4 TCRbeta sequences fell significantly post-transplant in most of the 8 subjects.

Profiling relied on immunoSEQ multiplex PCR, and the TCRdb table lists in-frame clones only, not all of them. The sample consists of about 33,000 clones, around 95% of them appearing once. CDR1 and CDR2 from the germline V gene are MGHRA and YSYEKL. Trimming cost V 0 bases and J 4 bases; bases outside gene matches: 8. The CDR3 extends over 16 amino acids. Concerning this clone itself: Its antigen is currently unknown.

V and J are TRBV4-1 and TRBJ2-5, with TRBD2 matching 7 bases. This sequence was found in a human patient who received a liver transplant. Some T cells may have originated in the graft donor. The sample consisted of CD8+ T cells from blood, taken 12 months after liver transplant. The CDR3 loop is CASSQDLGGSGETQYF. CDR3 coding DNA: TGCGCCAGCAGCCAAGATCTTGGCGGGAGCGGAGAGACCCAGTACTTC.